The 8 T cell receptor beta chains below come from one sample, sequenced in a study of blood T cells in healthy people across ages. A J-beta primer mix and a sample-barcoded 5' primer were used in a second PCR of roughly 7 to 12 cycles. MiXCR was run by TCRdb on the 5' RACE reads, yielding one entry per CDR3 protein. The sample carries around 1,800,000 distinct CDR3 sequences, 30% to 40% recorded once. The sample was blood. All receptors derive from a human donor in good health.

J is TRBJ2-7 and V is TRBV28; 7 bases fit TRBD1. The CDR3 extends over 14 amino acids. CDR1 MDHEN and CDR2 SYDVKM come from the germline V gene. The ends lost 5 bases at V and 3 bases at J; junction bases unmatched: 7. DNA for the CDR3: TGTGCCAGCAGTCGCCAGGGACAGCTCTACGAGCAGTACTTC. Protein: CASSRQGQLYEQYF.

This clonotype turned up a few times. V gene TRBV7-2 combines with J gene TRBJ2-5; D unclear. Trimming left V 4 bases short and J 5 bases short, with 11 bases between. Germline values: CDR1 SGHTA, CDR2 FQGNSA. The CDR3 is 13 amino acids. CDR3 sequence: CASSSYLTETQYF. CDR3 DNA sequence: TGTGCCAGCAGCTCCTACCTGACGGAGACCCAGTACTTC.

On this clonotype: One end of the junction is discordant with germline, which a read error may explain. The chain's CDR3 is CASSLEGWDTVTDTRYF. CDR3 DNA: TGTGCCAGCAGTTTAGAAGGGTGGGACACAGTCACAGATACGCGGTATTTT. The chain carries TRBV27 and TRBJ2-3; tentative D call: TRBD1 (6 bases). Germline lookup yields CDR1 MNHEY and CDR2 SMNVEV (reference sequence). The CDR3 contains 17 residues.

The V call is TRBV12-3 or TRBV12-4, the J call TRBJ2-1; no reliable D call. This CDR3 spans 11 amino acids. Trimming shortened V by 6 bases and J by 9 bases, and 9 bases separated the two germline ends. This CDR3 reads CASRERSEQFF. The CDR3 DNA follows: TGTGCCAGCAGGGAAAGGAGTGAGCAGTTCTTC.

This clonotype came up a few times. The CDR3 loop reads CASSGSKGFDYGYTF. In nucleotides, the CDR3 is TGTGCCAGCAGTGGTAGTAAGGGATTTGACTATGGCTACACCTTC. V gene TRBV12-3 or TRBV12-4 combines with J gene TRBJ1-2; D is ambiguous. CDR3 length equals 15 residues. Trimming took off 5 bases at V and 3 bases at J, with 16 bases between the two ends.

This chain joins TRBV29-1 and TRBJ2-4; the match to TRBD1 covers 11 bases. The CDR3 spans 13 residues. V lost 4 bases, J lost 5 bases, and 1 base stayed unmatched. The germline V gene has CDR1 SQVTM and CDR2 ANQGSEA. The CDR3 DNA sequence: TGCAGCGTTGGGACAGGGGGCGAAAACATTCAGTACTTC. This codes for CSVGTGGENIQYF.

The V gene is TRBV28, the J gene TRBJ2-5, with D hard to call. The end of the DNA is better explained by TRBJ2-7, so the J call may be wrong. This CDR3 has 12 amino acids. CDR1 and CDR2 from the germline V gene are MDHEN and SYDVKM. The CDR3: CASSTPTFEQYF. The CDR3 region has the DNA TGTGCCAGCAGCACCCCGACGTTCGAGCAGTACTTC.

In its sample, this clonotype was seen many times. V is TRBV29-1 and J is TRBJ2-3; D ambiguous. From germline, CDR1 is SQVTM and CDR2 ANQGSEA. The CDR3 covers 13 residues. The ends were cut back, 1 base at V and 4 bases at J, with 9 bases in the middle. For the CDR3, the DNA is TGCAGCGTTGAAGCCCCGACGGCAGATACGCAGTATTTT. Translation gives CSVEAPTADTQYF.